Sequencing of this TCR beta chain was carried out in a study of molecular identifiers for immune sequencing clone quantification. Germline CDR1 SEHNR, CDR2 FQNEAQ (reference sequence). The germline V and J ends were trimmed by 4 bases and 2 bases, with 14 bases remaining between them. The CDR3 is made up of 15 amino acids. This clonotype was counted many times. TCRdb passed the PCR reads through MiXCR, listing each CDR3 protein once. The data hold some 590,000 distinct CDR3 sequences, with about 25% observed a single time. The sequencing sample was made of naive CD8+ T cells from blood, with Jurkat cell RNA spiked in. Described subset: FACS-sorted CD8+CD4-CCR7+CD45RA+ naive T cells. This receptor was taken from a human donor in good health. Some libraries in this study had Jurkat cell RNA spiked in. This sequence joins TRBV7-9 and TRBJ2-5, with a tentative D call TRBD2 (5 bases). For the CDR3, the DNA is TGTGCCAGCAGCTCCCTTTTCGGGGTTCAAGAGACCCAGTACTTC. As protein: CASSSLFGVQETQYF.